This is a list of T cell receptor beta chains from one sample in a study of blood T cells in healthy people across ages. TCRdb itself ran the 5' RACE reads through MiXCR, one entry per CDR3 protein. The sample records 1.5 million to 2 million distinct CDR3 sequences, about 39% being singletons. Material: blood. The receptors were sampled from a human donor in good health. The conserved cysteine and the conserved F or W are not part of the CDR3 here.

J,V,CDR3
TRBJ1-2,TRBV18,ASSPRERTANGYT
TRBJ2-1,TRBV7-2,ASSLVVSGSSYNEQF
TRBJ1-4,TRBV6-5,ASSYSTGVSNEKLF
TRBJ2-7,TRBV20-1,SGRVAGGPSSYEQY
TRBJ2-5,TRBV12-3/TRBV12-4,ASSLLWGQKQY
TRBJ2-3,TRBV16,ASSSDRGSSTDTQY
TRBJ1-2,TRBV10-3,AISTGTANYGYT
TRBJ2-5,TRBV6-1,ASISGGDQETQY
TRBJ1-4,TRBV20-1,SARDLATNEKLF
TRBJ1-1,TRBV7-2,ASSLGIATDTEAF
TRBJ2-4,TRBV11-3,ASSLDPSWHQVQY
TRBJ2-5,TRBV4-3,ASSQDLLAGGQETQY
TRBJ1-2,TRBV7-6,ASSPTPHGGMDYT
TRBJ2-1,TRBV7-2,ASSPGPASSYNEQF
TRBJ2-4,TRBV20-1,SARVNREQY
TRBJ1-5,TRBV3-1,ASSQYRSNQPQH
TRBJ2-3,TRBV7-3,ASSLAVGGLEDTQY
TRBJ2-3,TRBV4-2,ASSQGLAARPSTDTQY
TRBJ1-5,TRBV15,ATSKGHSNQPQH
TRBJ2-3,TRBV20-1,SASLAGVSTDTQY
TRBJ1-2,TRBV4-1,ASSQAGQGRSNYGYT
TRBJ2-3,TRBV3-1,ASSQDPPRGRRTDTQY
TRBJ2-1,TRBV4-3,ASSQDGGAGAGNEQF
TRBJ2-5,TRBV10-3,AISDPGDLETQY
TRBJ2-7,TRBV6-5,ASSYMPSYEQY
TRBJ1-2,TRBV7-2,ASSFGQNYGYT
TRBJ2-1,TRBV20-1,SARRGLRNEQF